This entry lists 28 T cell receptor beta chains sequenced from one sample in a study of blood T cell repertoires in COVID-19. Measured with immunoSEQ multiplex PCR; TCRdb has only the in-frame clones, and not every one. The repertoire holds some 270,000 clones, 89% seen once, with approximately 5% in the top ten. The sequenced sample consisted of peripheral blood. Receptors were obtained from a woman aged 40 to 50 who had recovered from COVID-19.

CDR3 protein: CASSLKAGGHGEQFF. In nucleotides, the CDR3 is TGTGCCAGCAGTCTCAAAGCGGGGGGGCACGGTGAGCAGTTCTTC. The chain links TRBV2 to TRBJ2-1; 10 bases match TRBD2. V lost 5 bases and J lost 9; bases outside the gene matches: 10. The CDR3 spans 15 residues. Germline-derived CDR1 and CDR2 are SNHLY and FYNNEI.

This clone was observed a single time. The V gene is TRBV9, the J gene TRBJ2-2; possible D gene TRBD2, 5 bases. V was trimmed by 4 bases and J by 5 bases, leaving 24 bases between them. Germline CDR1 reads SGDLS; CDR2 reads YYNGEE. This CDR3 has 18 amino acids. The CDR3 region is CASSSHPVLGRATGELFF. The DNA of the CDR3 is TGTGCCAGCAGCTCTCACCCTGTACTAGGGCGAGCTACCGGGGAGCTGTTTTTT.

The genes are TRBV28 and TRBJ1-5; D is undetermined. Trimming removed 3 bases from V and 9 bases from J, with 6 bases in between. Germline V lookup: CDR1 MDHEN, CDR2 SYDVKM. The CDR3 covers 11 residues. CDR3 sequence (DNA): TGTGCCAGCAGTTTCCCGGGGCCCCAGCATTTT. Translated, it gives CASSFPGPQHF.

This clone was seen more than once but under ten times. The V call is TRBV21-1, the J call TRBJ2-5; the D call of TRBD2 is as the table states it, not checked on the DNA. TRBV21-1 corresponds to a pseudogene. This CDR3 contains 17 residues. In DNA, the CDR3 is TGTGCCAGCAGCTCAACTGGGGGAGGGACGGTCCAAGAGACCCAGTACTTC. This codes for CASSSTGGGTVQETQYF.

The rearrangement joins TRBV4-1 to TRBJ2-7; D is possibly TRBD1 (6 bases). Germline lookup yields CDR1 MGHRA and CDR2 YSYEKL. Trimming cost V 3 bases and J 6 bases, with 27 bases left between them. The CDR3 is 18 amino acids. CDR3 protein: CASSQPLGRGAGFSEQYF. The DNA for the CDR3 is TGCGCCAGCAGCCAGCCCCTAGGCAGGGGCGCAGGGTTTAGCGAGCAGTACTTC.

The V gene is TRBV2, the J gene TRBJ2-7, with D uncertain. From germline, CDR1 is SNHLY and CDR2 FYNNEI. Between the trimmed V and J ends, which lost 7 bases and 0 bases, there was a span of 10 bases. This CDR3 spans 13 amino acids. The CDR3 nucleotides read TGTGCCAGCAAGGAGTGGAGCTCCTACGAGCAGTACGTC. Amino acid sequence: CASKEWSSYEQYV.

V is TRBV7-8 and J is TRBJ1-4; possibly TRBD1 for D (5 bases). V was cut by 2 bases and J by 6 bases, with 10 bases left in between. Germline V gene data show CDR1 as SGHVS and CDR2 as FQNEAQ. The CDR3 contains 14 residues. CDR3 sequence: CASSLRGEHEKLFF. The CDR3 DNA sequence: TGTGCCAGCAGCTTACGGGGGGAACATGAAAAACTGTTTTTT.

The chain couples TRBV5-4 to TRBJ1-1, with unresolved D. There are 16 residues in the CDR3. V lost 4 bases and J 0 bases, leaving 16 bases between the germline ends. Germline-derived CDR1 and CDR2 are SGHNT and YYREEE (reference sequence). The CDR3 region is CASSPPPGEMNTEAFF. The CDR3 DNA sequence: TGTGCCAGCAGCCCCCCACCTGGAGAAATGAACACTGAAGCTTTCTTT.

This clone appeared a single time. J is TRBJ2-1 and V is TRBV3-1 (or the pseudogene TRBV3-2); 9 nucleotides line up with TRBD2. Losses at the gene ends were 2 bases for V and 6 bases for J; bases not matched to a gene: 8. Germline V gene sequence: CDR1 LGHDT, CDR2 YNNKEL (reference sequence). There are 16 residues in the CDR3. CDR3 DNA: TGTGCCAGCAGCCAAAATAGCGGGAGAGGCCTCAATGAGCAGTTCTTC. Residues: CASSQNSGRGLNEQFF.

The chain employs TRBV13 and TRBJ2-1, with D possibly TRBD2 on 7 matching bases. V was shortened by 8 bases and J by 9 bases, with 14 bases between the two germline ends. CDR3 length equals 12 residues. Germline values: CDR1 PRHDT, CDR2 FYEKMQ (reference sequence). The chain's CDR3 is CASGGAGSEQFF. As DNA, the CDR3 is TGTGCCAGCGGGGGGGCCGGTTCTGAGCAGTTCTTC.

The chain's CDR3 is CASSPRDRLNEKLFF. The CDR3 DNA follows: TGTGCCAGCAGCCCGCGGGACAGGTTAAATGAAAAACTGTTTTTT. The chain uses TRBV7-9 and TRBJ1-4; 8 nucleotides match TRBD1. Trimming took 5 bases from V and 5 from J; bases not matched to a gene: 7. The CDR3 consists of 15 residues. Looked up from germline, CDR1 is SEHNR and CDR2 is FQNEAQ (reference sequence).

The V and J genes are TRBV9 and TRBJ2-5, with D possibly TRBD2 on 6 matching bases. The ends were cut back, 4 bases at V and 0 bases at J, with 13 bases in the middle. The germline V gene has CDR1 SGDLS and CDR2 YYNGEE. The CDR3 length is 15 residues. The CDR3 is CASSPPSVHQETQYF. DNA of the CDR3: TGTGCCAGCAGCCCCCCTAGCGTTCACCAAGAGACCCAGTACTTC.

The genes are TRBV5-6 and TRBJ1-2; TRBD1 matches at 7 bases. CDR3 size: 15 residues. The germline V gene has CDR1 SGHDT and CDR2 YYEEEE. The V and J ends lost 0 bases and 8 bases, in that order; junction bases with no gene match: 10. The CDR3 protein is CASSLDRGVQGGYTF. CDR3 DNA sequence: TGTGCCAGCAGCTTGGATCGCGGGGTACAGGGGGGCTACACCTTC.

V and J are TRBV2 and TRBJ1-1; TRBD1 might be the D (6 bases). Trimming took off 9 bases at V and 11 bases at J, with 19 bases between the two ends. CDR3 size: 12 residues. Germline V gene data show CDR1 as SNHLY and CDR2 as FYNNEI. CDR3: CASTWTERRAFF. The CDR3 DNA is TGTGCCAGTACTTGGACAGAGAGAAGGGCTTTCTTT.

The chain is built from TRBV5-1 and TRBJ2-7, with 13 bases aligning to TRBD2. The J segment lost 8 bases and the V segment lost 4 bases, leaving 9 bases of the junction unmatched. In germline, CDR1 is SGHRS, CDR2 YFSETQ. The CDR3 sequence is 15 residues long. The CDR3 coding sequence is TGCGCCAGCAGCCCTACTAGCGGGGGGGTTCTAAAGCAGTACTTC. Translation gives CASSPTSGGVLKQYF.

CDR3 nucleotide sequence: TGTGCTAGTGGGCTAACAGAAACTGAAGCTTTCTTT. Its translation: CASGLTETEAFF. The chain carries TRBV12-5 and TRBJ1-1, with unresolved D. This CDR3 has 12 residues. With 6 bases removed from V and 5 bases from J, the gap between germline ends came to 10 bases. Germline-derived CDR1 and CDR2 are LGHNT and FRNRAP. Together with reference TRBV12-5 and TRBJ1-1, the CDR3 gives the full variable domain: DARVTQTPRHKVTEMGQEVTMRCQPILGHNTVFWYRQTMMQGLELLAYFRNRAPLDDSGMPKDRFSAEMPDATLATLKIQPSEPRDSAVYFCASGLTETEAFFGQGTRLTVV.

The chain recombines TRBV29-1 with TRBJ1-1, with D possibly TRBD1 on 5 matching bases. From germline, CDR1 is SQVTM and CDR2 ANQGSEA. V lost 6 bases, J lost 0 bases, and 11 bases lay in between. The CDR3 extends over 13 amino acids. CDR3 region: CSVRQSMNTEAFF. CDR3 in DNA: TGCAGCGTACGACAGAGTATGAACACTGAAGCTTTCTTT.

CDR3 amino acids: CASSLDPGQGSFF. The DNA for the CDR3 is TGTGCCAGCAGCTTAGACCCGGGACAGGGTTCTTTCTTC. The chain links TRBV7-2 to TRBJ2-1; 9 nucleotides line up with TRBD1. Trimming took 1 base from V and 16 from J; bases not matched to a gene: 8. This CDR3 has 13 residues. In germline, CDR1 is SGHTA, CDR2 FQGNSA.

In this sample, this clone turned up once. V is TRBV6-6 and J is TRBJ1-5, with 9 bases aligning to TRBD1. The CDR3 is 15 residues long. Trimming at V came to 6 bases and at J to 2 bases, leaving 5 bases not matched to a gene. From germline, CDR1 is MNHNY and CDR2 SVGAGI (reference sequence). The CDR3 loop is CASRRQGDGNQPQHF. DNA for the CDR3: TGTGCCAGCAGAAGACAGGGGGACGGCAATCAGCCCCAGCATTTT.

The genes are TRBV19 and TRBJ2-1; 9 positions agree with TRBD1. CDR3 length: 14 residues. The germline CDR1 and CDR2 sequences are LNHDA and SQIVND (reference sequence). V shed 3 bases, J shed 7 bases, and the junction held 4 bases outside the gene matches. Here the CDR3 DNA reads TGTGCCAGTAGTATCGGACAGGGGTGGAATGAGCAGTTCTTC. Translating it yields CASSIGQGWNEQFF.

The chain is built from TRBV5-1 and TRBJ2-5; 7 positions agree with TRBD1. Trimming removed 4 bases from V and 2 bases from J; junction bases left unmatched: 5. Looked up from germline, CDR1 is SGHRS and CDR2 is YFSETQ. This CDR3 has 14 amino acids. The CDR3 DNA follows: TGCGCCAGCAGCCCTGGACAGGAGCAAGAGACCCAGTACTTC. Encoded protein: CASSPGQEQETQYF.

The chain links TRBV5-6 to TRBJ1-2; 10 bases fit TRBD1. Trimming took 3 bases from V and 0 from J; bases not matched to a gene: 5. The CDR3 extends over 16 amino acids. Germline V gene lookup returns CDR1 SGHDT and CDR2 YYEEEE. The CDR3 bases are TGTGCCAGCAGCTCCTCCGGGACAGGGGCTAACTATGGCTACACCTTC. Translating it yields CASSSSGTGANYGYTF.

The rearrangement joins TRBV12-3 or TRBV12-4 to TRBJ2-7, with 7 bases that match TRBD1. V trimming: 6 bases; J trimming: 6 bases; junction bases outside the gene matches: 8. The CDR3 spans 13 residues. CDR3 bases: TGTGCCAGCAGCTATACCTCAGGGGGCGAGCAGTACGTC. Translated, it gives CASSYTSGGEQYV.

V gene TRBV19 combines with J gene TRBJ1-5; 7 nucleotides match TRBD1. Germline V gene lookup returns CDR1 LNHDA and CDR2 SQIVND (reference sequence). The V segment lost 2 bases and the J segment 6 bases; nucleotides outside the gene matches: 4. The CDR3 sequence is 14 residues long. CDR3 sequence reads: CASSIMTGSQPQHF. The CDR3 DNA reads TGTGCCAGTAGTATAATGACAGGGAGTCAGCCCCAGCATTTT.

This clone came up a few times. This rearrangement joins TRBV11-3 to TRBJ2-3, with 15 positions matching TRBD2. The CDR3 totals 17 residues. J was trimmed by 0 bases and V by 3 bases; bases with no gene match: 1. Germline lookup yields CDR1 SGHNT and CDR2 YENEEA. The CDR3 DNA follows: TGTGCCAGCAGCTTCGGACTAGCGGGAGGGAGCACAGATACGCAGTATTTT. This gives the protein CASSFGLAGGSTDTQYF.

V gene TRBV18 combines with J gene TRBJ2-7; TRBD2 might be the D (6 bases). V was clipped by 5 bases and J by 6 bases, with 14 bases between them. The germline V gene encodes CDR1 KGHSH and CDR2 LQKENI. The CDR3 consists of 13 residues. The CDR3, as DNA: TGTGCCAGCTCATTACAAGCGACTAGCGAGCAGTACGTC. It is translated as CASSLQATSEQYV.

The V call is TRBV9, the J call TRBJ2-2; TRBD2 aligns across 8 bases. V was clipped by 4 bases and J by 4 bases; unmatched bases: 9. Germline V gene data show CDR1 as SGDLS and CDR2 as YYNGEE. CDR3 length: 16 residues. CDR3 DNA sequence: TGTGCCAGCAGCCCTAACCGGGGGGGCGGCACCGGGGAGCTGTTTTTT. This codes for CASSPNRGGGTGELFF. Together with reference TRBV9 and TRBJ2-2, the CDR3 gives the full variable domain: DSGVTQTPKHLITATGQRVTLRCSPRSGDLSVYWYQQSLDQGLQFLIQYYNGEERAKGNILERFSAQQFPDLHSELNLSSLELGDSALYFCASSPNRGGGTGELFFGEGSRLTVL.

CDR3 nucleotide sequence: TGTGCCAGCAGTCCTGATCCGGGGAACACCGGGGAGCTGTTTTTT. This translates into CASSPDPGNTGELFF. This chain uses TRBV4-2 with TRBJ2-2, with no clear D. The CDR3 length is 15 residues. The germline gives CDR1 LGHNA, CDR2 YNFKEQ. V lost 6 bases, J lost 1 base, and 12 bases lay in between.